This entry concerns a single TCR beta chain. The CDR3 spans 11 residues. Trimming took off 8 bases at V and 8 bases at J, with 7 bases between the two ends. The germline CDR1 and CDR2 sequences are MDHEN and SYDVKM. This entry comes from a study of blood T cell repertoires in COVID-19. Per the original methods: How many nucleated cells were present was estimated from reference gene primer amplification. Method: immunoSEQ multiplex PCR; TCRdb's copy keeps in-frame clones and lacks some. V and J calls and clone size are copied from that table; D and trimming were computed from the DNA. In the table there are roughly 82,000 clones, approximately 82% of which are singletons.

Material: peripheral blood. The sequence came from a man in his fifties or sixties with acute or convalescent COVID-19. The chain links TRBV28 to TRBJ1-6; D gene uncertain. CDR3 sequence: CASLSDSPLHF. The CDR3 DNA reads TGTGCCAGCCTTAGCGATTCACCCCTCCACTTT.